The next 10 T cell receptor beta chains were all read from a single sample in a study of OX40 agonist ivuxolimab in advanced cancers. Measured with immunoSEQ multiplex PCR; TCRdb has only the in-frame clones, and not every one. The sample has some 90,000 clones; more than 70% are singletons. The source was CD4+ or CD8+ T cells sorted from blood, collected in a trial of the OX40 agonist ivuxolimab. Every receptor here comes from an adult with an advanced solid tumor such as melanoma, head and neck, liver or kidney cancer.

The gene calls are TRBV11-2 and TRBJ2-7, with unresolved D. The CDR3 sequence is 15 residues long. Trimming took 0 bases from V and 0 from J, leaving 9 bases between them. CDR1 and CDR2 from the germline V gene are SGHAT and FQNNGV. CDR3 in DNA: TGTGCCAGCAGCTTAGACGCAGGAAGCTCCTACGAGCAGTACGTC. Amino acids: CASSLDAGSSYEQYV.

The CDR3 here is CASSSTRGNSPLHF. The DNA for the CDR3 is TGTGCCAGCAGCTCTACACGGGGGAATTCACCCCTCCACTTT. The V call is TRBV11-2, the J call TRBJ1-6, with a tentative D call TRBD1 (5 bases). Germline V gives CDR1 SGHAT, CDR2 FQNNGV. The CDR3 spans 14 residues. V was trimmed by 4 bases and J by 7 bases, leaving 11 bases between them.

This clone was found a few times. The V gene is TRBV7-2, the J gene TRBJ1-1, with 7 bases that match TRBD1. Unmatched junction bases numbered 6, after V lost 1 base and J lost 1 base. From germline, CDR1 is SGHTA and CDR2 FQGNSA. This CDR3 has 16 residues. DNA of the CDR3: TGTGCCAGCAGCTTAGAGCAGGGGGTGACGAACACTGAAGCTTTCTTT. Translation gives CASSLEQGVTNTEAFF.

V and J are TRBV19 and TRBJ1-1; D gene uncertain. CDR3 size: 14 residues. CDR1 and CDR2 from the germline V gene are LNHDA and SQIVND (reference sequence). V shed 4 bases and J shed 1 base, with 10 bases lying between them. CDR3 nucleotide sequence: TGTGCCAGTAGTAAGAGGCCGGGGAACACTGAAGCTTTCTTT. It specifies CASSKRPGNTEAFF.

In nucleotides, the CDR3 is TGTGCCAGTAGTGCCAACCCCGGGACAGGGGGCACTGAAGCTTTCTTT. It is translated as CASSANPGTGGTEAFF. The chain couples TRBV19 to TRBJ1-1; 11 bases agree with TRBD1. After removal of 5 bases from V and 4 bases from J, the junction contained 9 bases not matched to a gene. The germline CDR1 and CDR2 sequences are LNHDA and SQIVND (reference sequence). The CDR3 runs 16 residues.

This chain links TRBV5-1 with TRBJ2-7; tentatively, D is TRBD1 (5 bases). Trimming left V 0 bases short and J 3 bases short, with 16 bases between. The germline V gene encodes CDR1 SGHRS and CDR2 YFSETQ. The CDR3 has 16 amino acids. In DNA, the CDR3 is TGCGCCAGCAGCTTGGGCAGTGCAGGGTTGGGCTACGAGCAGTACTTC. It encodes CASSLGSAGLGYEQYF. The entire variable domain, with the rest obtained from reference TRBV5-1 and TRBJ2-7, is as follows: KAGVTQTPRYLIKTRGQQVTLSCSPISGHRSVSWYQQTPGQGLQFLFEYFSETQRNKGNFPGRFSGRQFSNSRSEMNVSTLELGDSALYLCASSLGSAGLGYEQYFGPGTRLTVT.

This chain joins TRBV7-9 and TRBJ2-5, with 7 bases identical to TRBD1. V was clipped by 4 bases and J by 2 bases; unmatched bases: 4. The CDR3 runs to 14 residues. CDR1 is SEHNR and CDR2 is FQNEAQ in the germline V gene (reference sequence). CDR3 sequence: CASSSGQIQETQYF. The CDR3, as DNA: TGTGCCAGCAGCTCGGGACAGATACAAGAGACCCAGTACTTC.

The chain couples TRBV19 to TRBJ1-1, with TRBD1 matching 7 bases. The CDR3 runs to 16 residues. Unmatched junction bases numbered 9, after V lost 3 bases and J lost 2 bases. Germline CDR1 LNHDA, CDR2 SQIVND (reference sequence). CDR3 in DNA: TGTGCCAGTAGTATCGGAGACAGGGCCTTTAACACTGAAGCTTTCTTT. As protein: CASSIGDRAFNTEAFF.

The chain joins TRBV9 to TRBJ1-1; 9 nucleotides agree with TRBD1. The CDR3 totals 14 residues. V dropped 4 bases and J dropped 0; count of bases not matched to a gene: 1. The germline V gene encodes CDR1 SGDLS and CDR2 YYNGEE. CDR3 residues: CASSRDRVNTEAFF. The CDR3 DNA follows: TGTGCCAGCAGCCGGGACAGGGTGAACACTGAAGCTTTCTTT.

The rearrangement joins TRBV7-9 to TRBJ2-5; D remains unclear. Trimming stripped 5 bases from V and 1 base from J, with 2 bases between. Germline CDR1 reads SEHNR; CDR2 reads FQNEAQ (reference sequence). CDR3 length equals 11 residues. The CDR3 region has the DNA TGTGCCAGCAGCCGCCAAGAGACCCAGTACTTC. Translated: CASSRQETQYF.